The rows below give T cell receptor beta chains drawn from one sample of a study of response to subunit inactivated influenza vaccine. TCRdb reanalysed the RT-PCR reads using MiXCR and keeps one entry per CDR3 protein. The sample shows 650,000 to 800,000 distinct CDR3 sequences, approximately 15% of them seen only once. Sequenced material: PBMCs from blood, taken 14 to 15 days before vaccination. The receptors come from a man aged 50 or older who received an inactivated influenza vaccine. CDR3s include the opening cysteine and the closing phenylalanine or tryptophan. The D gene is left open where the match is weak. A clone size is listed for some rows: how often the clone was seen (once, few, many), or a class if it is expanded.

clone_size: many
v_call: TRBV27
d_call: NA
j_call: TRBJ1-3
cdr3_aa: CASSPSGRVSGNTIYF
cdr3_nt: TGTGCCAGCAGCCCCTCCGGACGGGTCTCTGGAAACACCATATATTTT

clone_size: few
v_call: TRBV29-1
d_call: TRBD1
j_call: TRBJ1-4
cdr3_aa: CSVARGSGTNEKLFF
cdr3_nt: TGCAGCGTTGCCAGGGGGTCAGGGACTAATGAAAAACTGTTTTTT

clone_size: NA
v_call: TRBV9
d_call: NA
j_call: TRBJ2-6
cdr3_aa: CASSVGALFTSGANVLTF
cdr3_nt: TGTGCCAGCAGCGTAGGGGCCTTGTTTACCTCTGGGGCCAACGTCCTGACTTTC

clone_size: NA
v_call: TRBV6-1
d_call: TRBD1
j_call: TRBJ1-2
cdr3_aa: CASRLSWTGGGGYTF
cdr3_nt: TGTGCCAGCAGGCTGAGCTGGACAGGGGGCGGCGGCTACACCTTC

clone_size: few
v_call: TRBV2
d_call: TRBD1
j_call: TRBJ2-2
cdr3_aa: CASRVGQGNTGELFF
cdr3_nt: TGTGCCAGCAGGGTGGGACAGGGTAACACCGGGGAGCTGTTTTTT

clone_size: NA
v_call: TRBV20-1
d_call: NA
j_call: TRBJ1-1
cdr3_aa: CSAIQGLGTEAFF
cdr3_nt: TGCAGTGCGATACAGGGCTTAGGCACTGAAGCTTTCTTT

clone_size: NA
v_call: TRBV7-9
d_call: TRBD2
j_call: TRBJ2-3
cdr3_aa: CASSRSLAGLADTQYF
cdr3_nt: TGTGCCAGCAGCCGGTCCTTAGCGGGACTCGCAGATACGCAGTATTTT

clone_size: few
v_call: TRBV20-1
d_call: TRBD2
j_call: TRBJ2-1
cdr3_aa: CSARAPGLAIKSSYNEQFF
cdr3_nt: TGCAGTGCTAGAGCGCCGGGACTAGCGATAAAGAGCTCCTACAATGAGCAGTTCTTC

clone_size: many
v_call: TRBV11-2
d_call: NA
j_call: TRBJ2-3
cdr3_aa: CASSFVEGTDTQYF
cdr3_nt: TGTGCCAGCAGCTTCGTAGAAGGCACAGATACGCAGTATTTT

clone_size: NA
v_call: TRBV6-5
d_call: NA
j_call: TRBJ1-1
cdr3_aa: CASSYGPEAFF
cdr3_nt: TGTGCCAGCAGTTACGGGCCCGAAGCTTTCTTT

clone_size: NA
v_call: TRBV4-2
d_call: TRBD2
j_call: TRBJ2-1
cdr3_aa: CASSQGTSGRNGNEQFF
cdr3_nt: TGTGCCAGCAGCCAAGGGACTAGCGGGAGAAACGGCAATGAGCAGTTCTTC

clone_size: many
v_call: TRBV11-1
d_call: NA
j_call: TRBJ2-2
cdr3_aa: CASSLSMSFGVSTGELFF
cdr3_nt: TGTGCCAGCAGCTTAAGTATGTCTTTCGGGGTCAGCACCGGGGAGCTGTTTTTT

clone_size: NA
v_call: TRBV7-9
d_call: TRBD1
j_call: TRBJ2-7
cdr3_aa: CASSIGTGYTHEQYF
cdr3_nt: TGTGCCAGCAGCATCGGGACAGGGTACACCCACGAGCAGTACTTC

clone_size: NA
v_call: TRBV4-1
d_call: TRBD2
j_call: TRBJ2-5
cdr3_aa: CASSRELAALPETQYF
cdr3_nt: TGCGCCAGCAGCCGAGAACTAGCGGCCCTCCCCGAGACCCAGTACTTC

clone_size: NA
v_call: TRBV7-7
d_call: TRBD2
j_call: TRBJ2-5
cdr3_aa: CASSPSLRGGLETQYF
cdr3_nt: TGTGCTAGCAGCCCTTCACTGCGGGGGGGCCTCGAGACCCAGTACTTC

clone_size: NA
v_call: TRBV4-1
d_call: TRBD1
j_call: TRBJ2-7
cdr3_aa: CASSQDPGTVTYEQYF
cdr3_nt: TGCGCCAGCAGCCAAGATCCCGGGACAGTAACCTACGAGCAGTACTTC

clone_size: few
v_call: TRBV28
d_call: TRBD1
j_call: TRBJ1-5
cdr3_aa: CASRSTGGSNQPQHF
cdr3_nt: TGTGCCAGCAGGTCGACAGGGGGTAGCAATCAGCCCCAGCATTTT

clone_size: NA
v_call: TRBV20-1
d_call: NA
j_call: TRBJ2-1
cdr3_aa: CSAPGLGGREQFF
cdr3_nt: TGCAGTGCTCCCGGACTAGGGGGGCGCGAGCAGTTCTTC

clone_size: NA
v_call: TRBV29-1
d_call: NA
j_call: TRBJ1-1
cdr3_aa: CSVYTDGMNTEAFF
cdr3_nt: TGCAGCGTTTACACGGACGGTATGAACACTGAAGCTTTCTTT

clone_size: NA
v_call: TRBV27
d_call: TRBD1
j_call: TRBJ1-4
cdr3_aa: CASSKEGTGARREKLFF
cdr3_nt: TGTGCCAGCAGTAAAGAGGGGACAGGGGCGAGGCGAGAAAAACTGTTTTTT

clone_size: many
v_call: TRBV12-3/TRBV12-4
d_call: TRBD1
j_call: TRBJ2-2
cdr3_aa: CASSRDRANTGELFF
cdr3_nt: TGTGCCAGCAGCCGCGACAGGGCAAACACCGGGGAGCTGTTTTTT

clone_size: NA
v_call: TRBV4-1
d_call: NA
j_call: TRBJ2-7
cdr3_aa: CASSQDWPASLHEQYF
cdr3_nt: TGCGCCAGCAGCCAAGATTGGCCAGCCTCCCTCCACGAGCAGTACTTC

clone_size: NA
v_call: TRBV9
d_call: NA
j_call: TRBJ1-1
cdr3_aa: CASSAGEGEAFF
cdr3_nt: TGTGCCAGCAGCGCGGGGGAGGGTGAAGCTTTCTTT

clone_size: NA
v_call: TRBV18
d_call: NA
j_call: TRBJ2-2
cdr3_aa: CASSRGTPNTGELFF
cdr3_nt: TGTGCCAGCTCCCGCGGGACACCGAACACCGGGGAGCTGTTTTTT

clone_size: few
v_call: TRBV2
d_call: TRBD2
j_call: TRBJ2-1
cdr3_aa: CASGTSGPVSSYNEQFF
cdr3_nt: TGTGCCAGCGGGACTAGCGGTCCAGTAAGCTCCTACAATGAGCAGTTCTTC

clone_size: NA
v_call: TRBV14
d_call: NA
j_call: TRBJ2-7
cdr3_aa: CASSQVSGSGEQYF
cdr3_nt: TGTGCCAGCAGCCAAGTGTCGGGGTCGGGCGAGCAGTACTTC

clone_size: few
v_call: TRBV6-2/TRBV6-3
d_call: NA
j_call: TRBJ1-2
cdr3_aa: CASTDRFAGGYTF
cdr3_nt: TGTGCCAGCACAGACAGGTTCGCGGGAGGCTACACCTTC